The clone carrying this T cell receptor beta chain was observed a few times. No antigen is known for it. Clones were read by immunoSEQ multiplex PCR, and TCRdb kept only the in-frame ones, dropping some. The data show 7,000 to 8,500 clones, with around 89% seen just once and roughly 7.7% held by the top ten. Germline V gives CDR1 SGHAT, CDR2 FQDESV (reference sequence). V was clipped by 4 bases and J by 4 bases; unmatched bases: 6. This CDR3 region has 14 residues. This sample is drawn from a study of T cell clonotyping in hematopoietic cell transplantation. Study-level points and caveats: CD4 and CD8 repertoire contributions could not be separated without sorting. At the given depth, recipient repertoires were over 95% de novo clonotypes. Higher Inverse Simpson Index values in graft donor and pretransplant recipient predicted broader posttransplant TCR diversity.

Blood collection times were about day -28 and days 30, 100, 180 posttransplant. The source is a young adult male patient who had an allogeneic stem cell transplant from a related donor, so the T cells may come from the graft donor. Some clones in this sample may be carry-over from other donors' samples. The specimen was PBMCs, collected 100 days after allogeneic stem cell transplant. This rearrangement joins TRBV11-1 to TRBJ1-2; TRBD1 matches at 7 bases. The CDR3 DNA reads TGTGCCAGCAGCTCCCGGACAGGAAGCTATGGCTACACCTTC. Encoded protein: CASSSRTGSYGYTF. Looking up the rest from reference TRBV11-1 and TRBJ1-2 gives the full variable domain: EAEVAQSPRYKITEKSQAVAFWCDPISGHATLYWYRQILGQGPELLVQFQDESVVDDSQLPKDRFSAERLKGVDSTLKIQPAELGDSAMYLCASSSRTGSYGYTFGSGTRLTVV.